A selection of T cell receptor beta chains follows, all from one sample in a study of T-cell reconstitution after alpha-beta-depleted transplantation in children. TCRdb re-derived calls from the PCR reads in MiXCR, one entry per CDR3 protein. The sample carries 700,000 to 850,000 distinct CDR3 sequences, under 20% recorded once. The sequencing used PBMCs, mostly from graft donor cells, collected 360 days after TCRalphabeta/CD19-depleted stem cell transplant. These receptors were taken from a male patient aged 5 to 17 who had a stem cell transplant for acute lymphoblastic leukemia, so the T cells may come from the graft donor. Both conserved end residues are part of each CDR3. The order of the fields is D gene, J gene, clone size, V gene, CDR3 protein, CDR3 DNA. The D gene is left open where the match is weak. The size field is filled for only some rows; it gives once, few, many or a size class.

D: -; J: TRBJ2-1; size: many; V: TRBV7-3; CDR3: CASSLGAGEYNEQFF; DNA: TGTGCCAGCAGCTTAGGCGCAGGGGAATACAATGAGCAGTTCTTC
D: TRBD2; J: TRBJ2-7; size: few; V: TRBV12-3/TRBV12-4; CDR3: CASSIYSGLPYEQYF; DNA: TGTGCCAGCAGTATTTACTCGGGACTACCCTACGAGCAGTACTTC
D: -; J: TRBJ2-2; size: -; V: TRBV5-5; CDR3: CASSLATGQSGELFF; DNA: TGTGCCAGCAGCCTAGCTACAGGACAGTCCGGGGAGCTGTTTTTT
D: TRBD1; J: TRBJ2-3; size: few; V: TRBV7-3; CDR3: CASSVQGAQPTDTQYF; DNA: TGTGCCAGCAGCGTACAGGGGGCGCAACCCACAGATACGCAGTATTTT
D: -; J: TRBJ2-7; size: -; V: TRBV5-1; CDR3: CASSYGSRDEQYF; DNA: TGCGCCAGCAGCTACGGATCCCGGGACGAGCAGTACTTC
D: -; J: TRBJ2-5; size: -; V: TRBV3-1; CDR3: CASSQDFPQGGQETQYF; DNA: TGTGCCAGCAGCCAAGATTTCCCTCAAGGGGGCCAAGAGACCCAGTACTTC
D: TRBD2; J: TRBJ2-1; size: few; V: TRBV10-2; CDR3: CASSPQGYGRWDNEQFF; DNA: TGCGCCAGCAGTCCCCAAGGATACGGGAGGTGGGACAATGAGCAGTTCTTC
D: -; J: TRBJ2-7; size: -; V: TRBV5-1; CDR3: CASSFGTKSSYEQYF; DNA: TGCGCCAGCAGCTTTGGGACCAAAAGCTCCTACGAGCAGTACTTC
D: -; J: TRBJ2-1; size: -; V: TRBV7-9; CDR3: CASSLVWGSYNEQFF; DNA: TGTGCCAGCAGCTTAGTATGGGGGTCCTACAATGAGCAGTTCTTC
D: TRBD1; J: TRBJ2-3; size: few; V: TRBV5-1; CDR3: CASSLVQDRVQYF; DNA: TGCGCCAGCAGCTTGGTTCAAGACAGGGTGCAGTATTTT
D: -; J: TRBJ2-3; size: -; V: TRBV24-1; CDR3: CATSDFGGPLTDTQYF; DNA: TGTGCCACCAGTGATTTTGGGGGGCCTCTCACAGATACGCAGTATTTT
D: TRBD1; J: TRBJ2-5; size: few; V: TRBV5-1; CDR3: CASSPKGATIFKTQYF; DNA: TGCGCCAGCAGCCCAAAGGGGGCGACGATTTTTAAGACCCAGTACTTC
D: TRBD2; J: TRBJ2-1; size: -; V: TRBV4-2; CDR3: CASSQPRGTSGSSEQFF; DNA: TGTGCCAGCAGCCAGCCCAGAGGGACTAGCGGGAGCAGCGAGCAGTTCTTC
D: -; J: TRBJ2-7; size: few; V: TRBV20-1; CDR3: CSAKGEYEQYF; DNA: TGCAGTGCTAAGGGGGAGTACGAGCAGTACTTC
D: -; J: TRBJ2-7; size: many; V: TRBV5-1; CDR3: CASSWGPDVYEQYF; DNA: TGCGCCAGCAGCTGGGGCCCTGACGTATACGAGCAGTACTTC
D: TRBD1; J: TRBJ2-4; size: few; V: TRBV29-1; CDR3: CSVADRAWSKNIQYF; DNA: TGCAGCGTTGCTGACAGGGCTTGGAGCAAAAACATTCAGTACTTC
D: TRBD2; J: TRBJ2-1; size: -; V: TRBV9; CDR3: CASSVAGTSTEPINEQFF; DNA: TGTGCCAGCAGCGTAGCGGGGACTAGCACCGAGCCCATCAATGAGCAGTTCTTC
D: TRBD1; J: TRBJ2-7; size: -; V: TRBV28; CDR3: CASSFRLTGSSYEQYF; DNA: TGTGCCAGCAGTTTTCGCTTGACAGGGAGCTCCTACGAGCAGTACTTC
D: -; J: TRBJ1-2; size: -; V: TRBV7-9; CDR3: CASSLAGGIPYGYTF; DNA: TGTGCCAGCAGCTTAGCCGGCGGGATTCCCTATGGCTACACCTTC
D: -; J: TRBJ2-2; size: few; V: TRBV18; CDR3: CASSPPPSVKSPNTGELFF; DNA: TGTGCCAGCTCACCACCCCCGAGCGTAAAGAGTCCGAACACCGGGGAGCTGTTTTTT
D: -; J: TRBJ2-3; size: few; V: TRBV9; CDR3: CASSVRGVGEPDTQYF; DNA: TGTGCCAGCAGCGTCCGGGGTGTCGGGGAGCCAGATACGCAGTATTTT
D: TRBD2; J: TRBJ2-7; size: -; V: TRBV11-2; CDR3: CASSFAKGRAYEQYF; DNA: TGTGCCAGCAGCTTTGCCAAAGGGAGGGCCTACGAGCAGTACTTC
D: -; J: TRBJ1-4; size: -; V: TRBV12-3/TRBV12-4; CDR3: CASSLRWQSLEKLFF; DNA: TGTGCCAGCAGTTTAAGGTGGCAGTCCCTTGAAAAACTGTTTTTT
D: -; J: TRBJ2-7; size: many; V: TRBV12-3/TRBV12-4; CDR3: CASSWAWGPGDEQYF; DNA: TGTGCCAGCAGTTGGGCCTGGGGCCCCGGAGACGAGCAGTACTTC
D: TRBD1; J: TRBJ2-7; size: many; V: TRBV5-1; CDR3: CASSFQGADEQYF; DNA: TGCGCCAGCAGCTTTCAGGGGGCGGACGAGCAGTACTTC
D: TRBD1; J: TRBJ1-1; size: -; V: TRBV7-9; CDR3: CASSLAPGGSSTEAFF; DNA: TGTGCCAGCAGCTTAGCTCCAGGGGGAAGTTCCACTGAAGCTTTCTTT
D: TRBD2; J: TRBJ2-5; size: -; V: TRBV4-1; CDR3: CASSQEPGGPGWIRAQYF; DNA: TGCGCCAGCAGCCAAGAACCGGGAGGGCCTGGATGGATAAGGGCCCAGTACTTC
D: TRBD2; J: TRBJ2-5; size: few; V: TRBV7-3; CDR3: CASSPGTSGEETQYF; DNA: TGTGCCAGCAGCCCTGGGACTAGCGGGGAAGAGACCCAGTACTTC
D: -; J: TRBJ2-3; size: few; V: TRBV13; CDR3: CASSLGDNAADTQYF; DNA: TGTGCCAGCAGCTTAGGGGACAATGCGGCAGATACGCAGTATTTT
D: TRBD2; J: TRBJ2-1; size: few; V: TRBV5-1; CDR3: CASSPLGGASYNEQFF; DNA: TGCGCCAGCAGCCCTCTCGGGGGGGCGTCCTACAATGAGCAGTTCTTC
D: TRBD1; J: TRBJ2-6; size: few; V: TRBV4-1; CDR3: CASSPLYLGQGSPSGANVLTF; DNA: TGCGCCAGCAGCCCGCTCTACTTGGGACAGGGGAGCCCTTCTGGGGCCAACGTCCTGACTTTC
D: TRBD2; J: TRBJ2-2; size: -; V: TRBV20-1; CDR3: CSATRGGAGTGELFF; DNA: TGCAGTGCTACTCGGGGGGGCGCGGGGACCGGGGAGCTGTTTTTT
D: TRBD1; J: TRBJ2-1; size: -; V: TRBV3-1; CDR3: CASSQYRDRVSEQFF; DNA: TGTGCCAGCAGCCAATACCGGGACAGGGTTAGTGAGCAGTTCTTC
D: -; J: TRBJ2-1; size: -; V: TRBV7-2; CDR3: CASSLPPSRYNEQFF; DNA: TGTGCCAGCAGCTTACCGCCTTCTAGGTACAATGAGCAGTTCTTC
D: TRBD2; J: TRBJ2-5; size: -; V: TRBV20-1; CDR3: CSALGGKETQYF; DNA: TGCAGTGCCCTCGGGGGGAAAGAGACCCAGTACTTC
D: TRBD2; J: TRBJ2-1; size: -; V: TRBV5-1; CDR3: CASSVGGTSNEQFF; DNA: TGCGCCAGCAGTGTGGGGGGGACGTCGAATGAGCAGTTCTTC
D: -; J: TRBJ2-6; size: -; V: TRBV7-3; CDR3: CASSLQSLRLRGANVLTF; DNA: TGTGCCAGCAGCTTACAGAGTCTCCGCCTCAGGGGGGCCAACGTCCTGACTTTC
D: TRBD1; J: TRBJ2-1; size: many; V: TRBV7-2; CDR3: CASSFHSTGFASYNEQFF; DNA: TGTGCCAGCAGCTTTCACTCGACAGGGTTTGCATCCTACAATGAGCAGTTCTTC
D: TRBD2; J: TRBJ2-1; size: -; V: TRBV6-2/TRBV6-3; CDR3: CASSYSSGSGSEQFF; DNA: TGTGCCAGCAGTTACTCGAGCGGGAGTGGGTCTGAGCAGTTCTTC
D: TRBD2; J: TRBJ2-1; size: many; V: TRBV24-1; CDR3: CATSQSGGPGEQFF; DNA: TGTGCCACCAGTCAGTCGGGAGGGCCTGGTGAGCAGTTCTTC
D: -; J: TRBJ2-1; size: many; V: TRBV7-3; CDR3: CASSPLDHNNEQFF; DNA: TGTGCCAGCAGCCCTCTGGACCACAACAATGAGCAGTTCTTC
D: TRBD1; J: TRBJ2-2; size: -; V: TRBV6-5; CDR3: CASSYSWPRQGYTGELFF; DNA: TGTGCCAGCAGTTACTCCTGGCCGAGACAGGGCTACACCGGGGAGCTGTTTTTT
D: -; J: TRBJ1-1; size: few; V: TRBV14; CDR3: CASSQDYNQGNDTEAFF; DNA: TGTGCCAGCAGCCAAGATTACAATCAGGGGAATGACACTGAAGCTTTCTTT
D: TRBD2; J: TRBJ2-2; size: -; V: TRBV7-6; CDR3: CASSHPLTSGRGELFF; DNA: TGTGCCAGCAGCCACCCCTTGACTAGCGGGAGGGGGGAGCTGTTTTTT
D: TRBD1; J: TRBJ1-3; size: once; V: TRBV5-1; CDR3: CASSFDRAQTIYF; DNA: TGCGCCAGCAGCTTCGACAGGGCTCAGACCATATATTTT
D: TRBD2; J: TRBJ2-7; size: few; V: TRBV11-1; CDR3: CASSIGRKTRLAGDYEQYF; DNA: TGTGCCAGCAGCATTGGGCGGAAAACTCGGCTAGCGGGAGACTACGAGCAGTACTTC
D: -; J: TRBJ2-1; size: -; V: TRBV7-9; CDR3: CASSLPDVNEQFF; DNA: TGTGCCAGCAGCTTACCGGACGTTAATGAGCAGTTCTTC
D: TRBD1; J: TRBJ2-3; size: few; V: TRBV4-1; CDR3: CASSQLPGQGPTDTQYF; DNA: TGCGCCAGCAGCCAGTTACCGGGACAGGGCCCCACAGATACGCAGTATTTT
D: TRBD1; J: TRBJ2-6; size: -; V: TRBV30; CDR3: CAWRTGGLTSGANVLTF; DNA: TGTGCCTGGAGGACAGGGGGTCTAACCTCTGGGGCCAACGTCCTGACTTTC
D: -; J: TRBJ2-7; size: -; V: TRBV29-1; CDR3: CSVEEPNRVSSSYEQYF; DNA: TGCAGCGTTGAAGAACCAAACAGGGTCTCATCCTCCTACGAGCAGTACTTC
D: TRBD1; J: TRBJ2-7; size: -; V: TRBV5-1; CDR3: CASNFGTGAYEQYF; DNA: TGCGCCAGCAATTTCGGGACAGGGGCCTACGAGCAGTACTTC